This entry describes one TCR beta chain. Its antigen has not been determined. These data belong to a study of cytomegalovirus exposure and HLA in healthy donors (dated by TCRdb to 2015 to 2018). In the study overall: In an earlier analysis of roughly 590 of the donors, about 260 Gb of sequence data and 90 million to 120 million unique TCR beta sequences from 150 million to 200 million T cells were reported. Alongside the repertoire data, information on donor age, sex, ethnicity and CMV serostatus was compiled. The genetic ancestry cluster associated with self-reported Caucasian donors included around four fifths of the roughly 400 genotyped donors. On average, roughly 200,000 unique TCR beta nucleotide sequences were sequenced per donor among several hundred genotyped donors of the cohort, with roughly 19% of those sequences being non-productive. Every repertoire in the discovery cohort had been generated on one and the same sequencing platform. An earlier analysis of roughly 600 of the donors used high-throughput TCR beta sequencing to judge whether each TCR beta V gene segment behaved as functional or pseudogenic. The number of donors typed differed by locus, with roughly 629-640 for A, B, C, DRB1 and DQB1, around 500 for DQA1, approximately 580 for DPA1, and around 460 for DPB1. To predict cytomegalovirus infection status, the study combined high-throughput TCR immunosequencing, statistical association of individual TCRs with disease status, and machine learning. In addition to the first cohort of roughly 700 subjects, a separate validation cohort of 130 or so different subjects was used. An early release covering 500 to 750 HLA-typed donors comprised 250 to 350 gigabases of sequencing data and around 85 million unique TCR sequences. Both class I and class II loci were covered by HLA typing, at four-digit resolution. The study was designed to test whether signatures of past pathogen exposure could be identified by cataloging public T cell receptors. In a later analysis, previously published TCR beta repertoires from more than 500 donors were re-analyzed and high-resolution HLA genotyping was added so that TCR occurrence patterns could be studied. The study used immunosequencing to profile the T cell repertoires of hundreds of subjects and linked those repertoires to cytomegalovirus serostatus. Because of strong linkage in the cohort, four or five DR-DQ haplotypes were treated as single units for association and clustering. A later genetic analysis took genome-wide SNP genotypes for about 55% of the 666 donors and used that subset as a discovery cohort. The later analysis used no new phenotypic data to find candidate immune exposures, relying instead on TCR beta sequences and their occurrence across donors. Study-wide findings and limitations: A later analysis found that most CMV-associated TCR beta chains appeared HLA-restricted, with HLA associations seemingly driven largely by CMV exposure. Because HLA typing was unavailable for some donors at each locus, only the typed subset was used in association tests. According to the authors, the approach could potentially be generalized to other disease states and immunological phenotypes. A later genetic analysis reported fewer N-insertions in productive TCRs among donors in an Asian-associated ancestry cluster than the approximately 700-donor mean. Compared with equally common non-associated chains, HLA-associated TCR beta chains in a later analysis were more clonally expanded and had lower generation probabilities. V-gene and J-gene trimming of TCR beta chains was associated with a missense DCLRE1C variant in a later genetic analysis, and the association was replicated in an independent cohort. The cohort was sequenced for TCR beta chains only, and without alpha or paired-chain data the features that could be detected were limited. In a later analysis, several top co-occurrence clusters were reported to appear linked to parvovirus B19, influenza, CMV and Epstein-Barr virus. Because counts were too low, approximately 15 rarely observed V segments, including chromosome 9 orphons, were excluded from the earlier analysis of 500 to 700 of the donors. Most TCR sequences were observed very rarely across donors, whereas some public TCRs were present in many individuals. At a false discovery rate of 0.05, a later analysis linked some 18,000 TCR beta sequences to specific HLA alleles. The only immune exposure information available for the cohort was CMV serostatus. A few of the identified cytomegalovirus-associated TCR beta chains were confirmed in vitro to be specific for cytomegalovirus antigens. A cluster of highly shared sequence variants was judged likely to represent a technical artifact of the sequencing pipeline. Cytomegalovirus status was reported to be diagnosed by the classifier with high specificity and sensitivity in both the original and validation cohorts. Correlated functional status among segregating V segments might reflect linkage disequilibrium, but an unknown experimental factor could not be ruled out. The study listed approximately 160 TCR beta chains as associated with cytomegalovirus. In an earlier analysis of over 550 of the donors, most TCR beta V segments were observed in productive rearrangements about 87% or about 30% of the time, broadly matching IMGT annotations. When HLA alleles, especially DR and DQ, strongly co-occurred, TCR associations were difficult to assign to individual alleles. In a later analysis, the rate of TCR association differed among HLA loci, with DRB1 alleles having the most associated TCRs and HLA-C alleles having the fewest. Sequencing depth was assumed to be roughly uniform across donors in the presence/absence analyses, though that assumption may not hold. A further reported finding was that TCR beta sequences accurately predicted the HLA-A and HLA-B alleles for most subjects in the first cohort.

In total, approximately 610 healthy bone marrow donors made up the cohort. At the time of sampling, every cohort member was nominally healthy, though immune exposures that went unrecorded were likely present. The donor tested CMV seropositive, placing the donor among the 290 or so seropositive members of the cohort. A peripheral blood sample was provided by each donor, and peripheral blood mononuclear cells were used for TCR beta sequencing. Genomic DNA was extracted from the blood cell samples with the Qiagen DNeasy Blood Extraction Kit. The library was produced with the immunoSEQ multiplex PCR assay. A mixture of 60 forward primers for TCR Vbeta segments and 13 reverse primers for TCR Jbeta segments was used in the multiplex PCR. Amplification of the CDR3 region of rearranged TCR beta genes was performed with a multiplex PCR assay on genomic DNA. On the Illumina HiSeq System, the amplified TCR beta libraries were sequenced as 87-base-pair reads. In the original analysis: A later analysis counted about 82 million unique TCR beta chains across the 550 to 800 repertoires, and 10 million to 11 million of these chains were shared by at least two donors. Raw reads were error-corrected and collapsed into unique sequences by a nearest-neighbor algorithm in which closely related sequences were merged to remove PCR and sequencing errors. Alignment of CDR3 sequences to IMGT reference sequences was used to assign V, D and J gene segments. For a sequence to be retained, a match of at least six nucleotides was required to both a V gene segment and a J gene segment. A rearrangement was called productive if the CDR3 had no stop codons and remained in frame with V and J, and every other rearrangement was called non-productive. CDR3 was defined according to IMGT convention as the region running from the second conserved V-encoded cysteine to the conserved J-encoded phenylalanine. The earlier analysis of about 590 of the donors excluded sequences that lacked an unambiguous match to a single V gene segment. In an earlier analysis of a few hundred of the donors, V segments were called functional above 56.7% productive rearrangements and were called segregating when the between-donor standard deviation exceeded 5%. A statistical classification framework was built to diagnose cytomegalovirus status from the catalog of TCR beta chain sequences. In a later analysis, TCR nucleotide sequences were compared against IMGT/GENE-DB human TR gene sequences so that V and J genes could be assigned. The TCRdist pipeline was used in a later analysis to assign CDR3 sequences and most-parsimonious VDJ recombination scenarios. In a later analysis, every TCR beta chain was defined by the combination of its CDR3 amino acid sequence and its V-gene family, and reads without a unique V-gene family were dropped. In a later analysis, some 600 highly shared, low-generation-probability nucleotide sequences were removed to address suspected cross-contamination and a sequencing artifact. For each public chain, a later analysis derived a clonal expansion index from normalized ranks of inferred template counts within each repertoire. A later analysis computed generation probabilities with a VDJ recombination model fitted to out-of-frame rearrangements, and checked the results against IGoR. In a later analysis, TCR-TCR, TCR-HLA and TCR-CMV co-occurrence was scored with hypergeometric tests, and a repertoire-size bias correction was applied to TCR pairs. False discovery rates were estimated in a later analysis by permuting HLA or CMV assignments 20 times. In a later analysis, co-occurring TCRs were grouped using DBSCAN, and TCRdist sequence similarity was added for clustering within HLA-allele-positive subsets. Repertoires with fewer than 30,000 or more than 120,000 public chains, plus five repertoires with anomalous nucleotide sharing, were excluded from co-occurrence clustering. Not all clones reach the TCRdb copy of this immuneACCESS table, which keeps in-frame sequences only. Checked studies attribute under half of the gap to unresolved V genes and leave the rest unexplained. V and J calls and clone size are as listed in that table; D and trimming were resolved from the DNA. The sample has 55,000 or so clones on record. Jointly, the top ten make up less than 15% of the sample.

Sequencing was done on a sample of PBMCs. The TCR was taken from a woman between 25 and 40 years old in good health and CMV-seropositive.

The CDR3 here reads CASSLDRGNEQFF. The sequenced DNA: TGTGCCAGCAGCTTAGATCGAGGGAATGAGCAGTTCTTC. The V and J genes are TRBV11-3 and TRBJ2-1; the D segment could be TRBD2, given 5 matching bases. The junction carries 7 bases between V and J, which are trimmed by 0 bases and 7 bases respectively. CDR1 and CDR2 were assigned from the germline V gene as SGHNT and YENEEA. The CDR3 runs 13 residues from the cysteine to the phenylalanine. Solely the CDR3 DNA is kept, with 39 bases framed from the first base.